Following are 21 T cell receptor beta chains from one sample sequenced in a study of control samples from healthy donors and cancer patients. Data came from immunoSEQ multiplex PCR; TCRdb stores just in-frame clones and leaves some out. The table has around 170,000 clones, almost 90% seen once; the top ten hold around 5%. The sequenced sample consisted of blood. These receptors all come from a woman in her 30s in good health.

The CDR3 region is CASSLAGGLVTQYF. The CDR3 region has the DNA TGTGCCAGCAGTTTGGCGGGGGGTTTGGTTACGCAGTATTTT. The chain has TRBV27 and TRBJ2-3; 8 nucleotides agree with TRBD2. Per the germline V gene, CDR1 is MNHEY and CDR2 is SMNVEV (reference sequence). Unmatched junction bases numbered 7, after V lost 3 bases and J lost 8 bases. The CDR3 covers 14 residues.

V gene TRBV2 combines with J gene TRBJ2-3; D might be TRBD2 (5 bases). Looked up from germline, CDR1 is SNHLY and CDR2 is FYNNEI. Trimming cost V 9 bases and J 2 bases, with 15 bases left between them. The CDR3 is 14 residues long. DNA for the CDR3: TGTGCCAGTCTCGAGGGTTCATTCACAGATACGCAGTATTTT. This sequence encodes CASLEGSFTDTQYF.

The V and J genes are TRBV6-1 and TRBJ1-5; D call uncertain. V lost 1 base and J lost 11, with 6 bases in between. This CDR3 spans 11 amino acids. CDR1 is MNHNS and CDR2 is SASEGT in the germline V gene. The CDR3 bases are TGTGCCAGCAGTGAAGGAATTACCCAGCATTTT. It translates to CASSEGITQHF.

The chain has TRBV7-9 and TRBJ1-1; 10 bases line up with TRBD1. The CDR3 is made up of 15 amino acids. J gave up 4 bases and V 4 bases, and 6 bases lay outside the gene matches. The germline gives CDR1 SEHNR, CDR2 FQNEAQ (reference sequence). CDR3 in amino acids: CASSSSGQGITEAFF. The CDR3 coding sequence is TGTGCCAGCAGCTCCTCGGGACAGGGGATCACTGAAGCTTTCTTT.

The chain combines TRBV7-8 with TRBJ2-7, with TRBD1 as a possible D gene (7 bases). From germline, CDR1 is SGHVS and CDR2 FQNEAQ. The CDR3 sequence is 16 residues long. Trimming stripped 4 bases from V and 2 bases from J, with 18 bases between. The CDR3 DNA is TGTGCCAGCAGCTGGGGGACAGCCCGGACTACCTACGAGCAGTACTTC. Encoded protein: CASSWGTARTTYEQYF.

The CDR3 reads CASQGQPNTEAFF. The CDR3 bases are TGCGCCAGCCAAGGACAACCGAACACTGAAGCTTTCTTT. The rearrangement links TRBV5-1 to TRBJ1-1, with D tentatively TRBD1 (5 bases). Trimming took off 7 bases at V and 1 base at J, with 11 bases between the two ends. The CDR3 covers 13 residues. Germline CDR1 is SGHRS and CDR2 is YFSETQ.

V usage is TRBV9 and J usage is TRBJ2-3; the D gene is possibly TRBD2 (6 bases). The CDR3 loop spans 15 amino acids. Looked up from germline, CDR1 is SGDLS and CDR2 is YYNGEE. Trimming stripped 0 bases from V and 0 bases from J, with 8 bases between. The CDR3: CASSVEGRSTDTQYF. The DNA for the CDR3 is TGTGCCAGCAGCGTAGAAGGGAGGAGCACAGATACGCAGTATTTT.

This clone occurred once. The chain joins TRBV7-6 to TRBJ1-5; TRBD1 might be the D (6 bases). The CDR3 totals 18 residues. V shed 5 bases and J shed 0 bases, with 20 bases lying between them. Germline CDR1 and CDR2: SGHVS and FNYEAQ. The CDR3 DNA is TGTGCCAGCAGCGACTGGGTGGGGGGACATTATAGCAATCAGCCCCAGCATTTT. This translates into CASSDWVGGHYSNQPQHF.

This clone was counted at least ten times. The chain employs TRBV7-9 and TRBJ1-4, with D perhaps TRBD1 (5 bases). Germline loops: CDR1 SEHNR, CDR2 FQNEAQ (reference sequence). Trimming left V 6 bases short and J 10 bases short, with 18 bases between. The CDR3 totals 14 residues. The DNA for the CDR3 is TGTGCCAGCAGTTTTGACACCCGGGGGTCAAAACTGTTTTTT. This translates into CASSFDTRGSKLFF.

The chain couples TRBV24-1 to TRBJ2-1, with D uncertain. This CDR3 has 16 residues. The germline V gene encodes CDR1 KGHDR and CDR2 SFDVKD. With 3 bases removed from V and 0 bases from J, the gap between germline ends came to 11 bases. DNA of the CDR3: TGTGCCACCAGTGATGTAGCTGAGAGCTCCTACAATGAGCAGTTCTTC. As protein: CATSDVAESSYNEQFF.

The chain carries TRBV6-4 and TRBJ2-3; 12 bases match TRBD2. Trimming took 8 bases from V and 4 from J; bases not matched to a gene: 13. The CDR3 length is 17 residues. Looked up from germline, CDR1 is MRHNA and CDR2 is SNTAGT. The CDR3 DNA follows: TGTGCCAGCCCCACCCCGTCGCTAGCGGGAGGGGCAGATACGCAGTATTTT. Protein: CASPTPSLAGGADTQYF.

The V and J genes are TRBV5-4 and TRBJ2-6, with TRBD1 matching 8 bases. CDR3 size: 16 residues. The J segment lost 0 bases and the V segment lost 9 bases, leaving 8 bases of the junction unmatched. CDR1 and CDR2 (germline): SGHNT, YYREEE (reference sequence). For the CDR3, the DNA is TGTGCCATATACCCGGACAGGGCCTCTGGGGCCAACGTCCTGACTTTC. This gives the protein CAIYPDRASGANVLTF.

J is TRBJ2-3 and V is TRBV5-6; D call uncertain. V was shortened by 2 bases and J by 6 bases, with 7 bases between the two germline ends. Germline V CDR1 and CDR2: SGHDT, YYEEEE. The CDR3 is 12 amino acids. The CDR3 is CASSLGLDTQYF. The CDR3 DNA reads as TGTGCCAGCAGCTTAGGGTTGGATACGCAGTATTTT.

The gene calls are TRBV19 and TRBJ2-2; a weak D match, TRBD1 (5 bases). CDR3 length: 13 amino acids. V lost 3 bases and J 9 bases, leaving 11 bases between the germline ends. The germline CDR1 and CDR2 sequences are LNHDA and SQIVND (reference sequence). CDR3 DNA: TGTGCCAGTAGTATTCAACAGGCAAGGGAGCTGTTTTTT. Encoded protein: CASSIQQARELFF.

The chain has TRBV27 and TRBJ2-1; the D is unclear. V lost 3 bases and J 6 bases, leaving 9 bases between the germline ends. CDR3 length: 13 amino acids. CDR1 MNHEY and CDR2 SMNVEV come from the germline V gene (reference sequence). The CDR3 coding sequence is TGTGCCAGCAGTTTCTCGACACGCAATGAGCAGTTCTTC. Encoded protein: CASSFSTRNEQFF.

This rearrangement joins TRBV5-1 to TRBJ2-7; D is possibly TRBD2 (5 bases). Trimming took off 0 bases at V and 7 bases at J, with 5 bases between the two ends. CDR3 length: 11 amino acids. Looked up from germline, CDR1 is SGHRS and CDR2 is YFSETQ. The CDR3 reads CASSLGGEQYF. The CDR3 DNA reads as TGCGCCAGCAGCTTGGGAGGGGAGCAGTACTTC.

The rearrangement joins TRBV6-6 to TRBJ2-2; D ambiguous. This CDR3 contains 14 residues. The germline V and J ends were trimmed by 2 bases and 0 bases, with 4 bases remaining between them. The germline V gene has CDR1 MNHNY and CDR2 SVGAGI (reference sequence). CDR3 nucleotides: TGTGCCAGCAGTTACCAATCGAACACCGGGGAGCTGTTTTTT. It encodes CASSYQSNTGELFF.

CDR3 region: CASSLARAAGAGTDTQYF. For the CDR3, the DNA is TGTGCCAGCAGCTTAGCGCGGGCAGCGGGGGCCGGAACAGATACGCAGTATTTT. J is TRBJ2-3 and V is TRBV7-9; 8 bases are shared with TRBD2. The CDR3 totals 18 residues. After removal of 0 bases from V and 3 bases from J, the junction contained 11 bases not matched to a gene. The germline V gene has CDR1 SEHNR and CDR2 FQNEAQ (reference sequence). The full variable domain, its missing parts supplied by reference TRBV7-9 and TRBJ2-3, is DTGVSQNPRHKITKRGQNVTFRCDPISEHNRLYWYRQTLGQGPEFLTYFQNEAQLEKSRLLSDRFSAERPKGSFSTLEIQRTEQGDSAMYLCASSLARAAGAGTDTQYFGPGTRLTVL.

The gene calls are TRBV21-1 and TRBJ2-1; the table calls TRBD1, which could not be checked here. TRBV21-1 is flagged as a pseudogene. The CDR3 totals 18 residues. The CDR3, as DNA: TGTGCCAGCAGCACACCCAAGGAACAGCTCACCTTCGTCGATGAGCAGTTCTTC. Encoded protein: CASSTPKEQLTFVDEQFF.

J is TRBJ2-1 and V is TRBV19, with TRBD2 identical over 9 bases. The trim removed 7 bases at V and 4 bases at J, leaving 17 bases unmatched. This CDR3 has 18 residues. Looked up from germline, CDR1 is LNHDA and CDR2 is SQIVND (reference sequence). The CDR3 here is CASTPGLAQRYPYNEQFF. In DNA form, the CDR3 reads TGTGCCAGTACCCCGGGACTAGCCCAACGGTACCCTTACAATGAGCAGTTCTTC.

This chain connects TRBV29-1 to TRBJ2-1; 11 bases align to TRBD1. The germline gives CDR1 SQVTM, CDR2 ANQGSEA. The V segment lost 7 bases and the J segment 7 bases; nucleotides outside the gene matches: 6. The CDR3 runs 13 residues. DNA for the CDR3: TGCAGCGACAGGACAGGGGGCCTGAATGAGCAGTTCTTC. Its translation is CSDRTGGLNEQFF.